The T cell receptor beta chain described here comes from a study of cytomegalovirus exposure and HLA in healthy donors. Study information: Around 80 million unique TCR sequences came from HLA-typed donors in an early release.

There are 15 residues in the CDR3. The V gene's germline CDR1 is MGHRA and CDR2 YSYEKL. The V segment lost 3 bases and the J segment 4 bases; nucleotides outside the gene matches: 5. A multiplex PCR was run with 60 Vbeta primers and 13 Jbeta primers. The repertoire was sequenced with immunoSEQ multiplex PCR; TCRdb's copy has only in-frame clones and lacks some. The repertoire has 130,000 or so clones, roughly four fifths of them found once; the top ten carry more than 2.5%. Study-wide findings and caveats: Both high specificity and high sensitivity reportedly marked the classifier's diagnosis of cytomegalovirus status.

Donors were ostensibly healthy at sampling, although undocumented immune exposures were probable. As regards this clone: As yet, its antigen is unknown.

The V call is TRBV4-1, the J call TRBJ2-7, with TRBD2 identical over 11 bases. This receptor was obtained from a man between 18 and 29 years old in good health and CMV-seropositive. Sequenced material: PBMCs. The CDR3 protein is CASSHLAGGLYEQYF. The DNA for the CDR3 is TGCGCCAGCAGCCATCTAGCGGGGGGTTTGTACGAGCAGTACTTC.